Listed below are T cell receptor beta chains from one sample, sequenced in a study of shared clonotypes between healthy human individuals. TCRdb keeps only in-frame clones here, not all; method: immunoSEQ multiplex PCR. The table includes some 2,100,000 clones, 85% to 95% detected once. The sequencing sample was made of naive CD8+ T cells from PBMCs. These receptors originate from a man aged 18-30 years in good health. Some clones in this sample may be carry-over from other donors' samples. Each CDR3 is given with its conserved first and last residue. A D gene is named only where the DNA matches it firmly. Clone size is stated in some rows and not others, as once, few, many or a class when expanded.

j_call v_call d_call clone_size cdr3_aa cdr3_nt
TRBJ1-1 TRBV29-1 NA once CSVWTGMNTEAFF TGCAGCGTGTGGACGGGCATGAACACTGAAGCTTTCTTT
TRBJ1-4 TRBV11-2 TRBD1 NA CASSGRDRGVNEKLFF TGTGCCAGCAGCGGCCGGGACAGGGGCGTTAATGAAAAACTGTTTTTT
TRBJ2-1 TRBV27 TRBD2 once CASGERGESEQFF TGTGCCAGCGGAGAGCGGGGGGAATCAGAGCAGTTCTTC
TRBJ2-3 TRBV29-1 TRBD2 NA CSVAPPELAGENTDTQYF TGCAGCGTTGCCCCTCCCGAACTAGCGGGAGAGAACACAGATACGCAGTATTTT
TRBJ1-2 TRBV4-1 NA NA CASSGREHYGYTF TGCGCCAGCAGCGGGAGGGAACACTATGGCTACACCTTC
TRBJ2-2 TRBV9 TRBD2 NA CASSERGNAGGPWTGELFF TGTGCCAGCAGCGAGAGAGGGAATGCGGGAGGGCCTTGGACCGGGGAGCTGTTTTTT
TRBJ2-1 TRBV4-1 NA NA CASSPSGSSYNEQFF TGCGCCAGCAGCCCCAGCGGAAGCTCCTACAATGAGCAGTTCTTC
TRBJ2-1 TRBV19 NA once CASSTRDPTYNEQFF TGTGCCAGTAGTACGAGGGACCCAACCTACAATGAGCAGTTCTTC
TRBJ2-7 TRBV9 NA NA CASSAFANPYEQYF TGTGCCAGCAGCGCCTTCGCAAACCCCTACGAGCAGTACTTC
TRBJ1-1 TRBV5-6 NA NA CASSWQDTEAFF TGTGCCAGCAGCTGGCAGGACACTGAAGCTTTCTTT
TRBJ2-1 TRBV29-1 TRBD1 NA CSVDQGQGNEQFF TGCAGCGTTGACCAGGGACAGGGTAATGAGCAGTTCTTC
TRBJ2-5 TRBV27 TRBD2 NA CASSLSLAGGETQYF TGTGCCAGCAGTTTATCGCTAGCGGGAGGAGAGACCCAGTACTTC
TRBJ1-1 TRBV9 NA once CASSVADRSNTEAFF TGTGCCAGCAGCGTAGCTGACAGATCGAACACTGAAGCTTTCTTT
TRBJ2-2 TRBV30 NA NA CAWSVRNTGELFF TGTGCCTGGAGTGTACGGAACACCGGGGAGCTGTTTTTT
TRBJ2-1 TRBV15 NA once CATSRDRAFEQFF TGTGCCACCAGCAGAGATCGAGCGTTTGAGCAGTTCTTC
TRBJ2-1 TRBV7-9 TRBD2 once CASIMGLVRFF TGTGCCAGCATCATGGGACTAGTGCGGTTCTTC
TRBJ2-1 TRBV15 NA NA CATSGRTANEQFF TGTGCCACCAGCGGTAGAACAGCGAATGAGCAGTTCTTC
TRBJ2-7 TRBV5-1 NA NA CASSLVGGPAYEQYF TGCGCCAGCAGCTTGGTCGGGGGTCCCGCCTACGAGCAGTACTTC
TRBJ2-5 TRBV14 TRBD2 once CASSQEREGSETQYF TGTGCCAGCAGCCAAGAGCGGGAGGGCAGCGAGACCCAGTACTTC
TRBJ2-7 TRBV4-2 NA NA CASSLPGVNSYEQYF TGTGCCAGCAGCCTCCCGGGAGTAAACTCCTACGAGCAGTACTTC
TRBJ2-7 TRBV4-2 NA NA CASSPTHAGYEQYF TGTGCCAGCAGCCCAACCCATGCCGGTTACGAGCAGTACTTC
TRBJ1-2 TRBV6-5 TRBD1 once CASSQDRSETYGYTF TGTGCCAGCAGCCAGGACAGGAGCGAGACCTATGGCTACACCTTC
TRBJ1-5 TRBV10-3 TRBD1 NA CAISEPDRGHHQPQHF TGTGCCATCAGTGAGCCTGACAGGGGGCATCATCAGCCCCAGCATTTT
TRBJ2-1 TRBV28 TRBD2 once CASSLLAGREVSYNEQFF TGTGCCAGCAGTTTGCTAGCGGGGAGGGAGGTCTCCTACAATGAGCAGTTCTTC